These T cell receptor beta chains were read from a single sample in a study of shared clonotypes between healthy human individuals. Profiling relied on immunoSEQ multiplex PCR, and the TCRdb table lists in-frame clones only, not all of them. In the table there are roughly 400,000 clones, roughly 96% of which are singletons. Specimen: memory CD8+ T cells sorted from blood. Every receptor here comes from a man in his thirties or forties in good health. Each CDR3 is given with its conserved first and last residue. The D gene is left open where the match is weak. A clone size is listed for some rows: how often the clone was seen (once, few, many), or a class if it is expanded.

J: TRBJ2-7
D: -
V: TRBV6-1
size: -
CDR3: CASSEADSQAAYEQYF
DNA: TGTGCCAGCAGTGAAGCAGACTCACAGGCTGCCTACGAGCAGTACTTC

J: TRBJ2-1
D: TRBD2
V: TRBV10-3
size: -
CDR3: CAISTSGYNEQFF
DNA: TGTGCCATCAGTACTAGCGGGTACAATGAGCAGTTCTTC

J: TRBJ2-7
D: -
V: TRBV27
size: -
CDR3: CASSLTVSYEQYF
DNA: TGTGCCAGCAGTTTAACGGTTTCCTACGAGCAGTACTTC

J: TRBJ1-1
D: -
V: TRBV5-1
size: -
CDR3: CAARQALNTEAFF
DNA: TGCGCCGCAAGACAGGCCCTGAACACTGAAGCTTTCTTT

J: TRBJ1-2
D: TRBD1
V: TRBV28
size: -
CDR3: CASRSGTVGGYTF
DNA: TGTGCCAGCAGGTCCGGGACAGTGGGGGGCTACACCTTC

J: TRBJ2-3
D: TRBD1
V: TRBV10-3
size: -
CDR3: CAISGDRVGPTDTQYF
DNA: TGTGCCATCAGTGGCGACAGGGTGGGGCCCACAGATACGCAGTATTTT

J: TRBJ2-4
D: -
V: TRBV6-5
size: -
CDR3: CASSYSIGLAKNIQYF
DNA: TGTGCCAGCAGTTACTCGATCGGACTAGCCAAAAACATTCAGTACTTC

J: TRBJ2-3
D: -
V: TRBV6-5
size: -
CDR3: CASSHNPTPDTQYF
DNA: TGTGCCAGCAGCCACAACCCTACTCCAGATACGCAGTATTTT

J: TRBJ1-1
D: -
V: TRBV28
size: -
CDR3: CASSLGRNTEAFF
DNA: TGTGCCAGCAGTTTGGGCAGGAACACTGAAGCTTTCTTT

J: TRBJ2-7
D: TRBD1
V: TRBV14
size: -
CDR3: CASSHRRGTGRPYEQYF
DNA: TGTGCCAGCAGCCACCGACGGGGGACAGGCCGCCCCTACGAGCAGTACTTC

J: TRBJ1-2
D: -
V: TRBV7-9
size: -
CDR3: CASSRRPGDGYTF
DNA: TGTGCCAGCAGCCGCAGGCCAGGGGATGGCTACACCTTC

J: TRBJ2-2
D: -
V: TRBV5-1
size: -
CDR3: CASSLEQGSGELFF
DNA: TGCGCCAGCAGCTTGGAGCAGGGCTCCGGGGAGCTGTTTTTT

J: TRBJ2-2
D: -
V: TRBV19
size: -
CDR3: CASTQGPTGELFF
DNA: TGTGCCAGTACCCAGGGGCCCACCGGGGAGCTGTTTTTT

J: TRBJ1-5
D: TRBD1
V: TRBV6-1
size: -
CDR3: CASSESGTGYQPQHF
DNA: TGTGCCAGCAGTGAATCTGGGACAGGGTATCAGCCCCAGCATTTT

J: TRBJ1-4
D: TRBD1
V: TRBV5-6
size: -
CDR3: CASSSNRGRTNEKLFF
DNA: TGTGCCAGCAGCTCTAACAGGGGAAGAACTAATGAAAAACTGTTTTTT

J: TRBJ2-5
D: -
V: TRBV6-5
size: once
CDR3: CASSFLETQYF
DNA: -

J: TRBJ1-5
D: -
V: TRBV29-1
size: -
CDR3: CSAREGGGNQPQHF
DNA: TGCAGCGCCCGGGAGGGAGGGGGCAATCAGCCCCAGCATTTT

J: TRBJ2-2
D: -
V: TRBV5-6
size: -
CDR3: CASSSGIGGELFF
DNA: TGTGCCAGCAGCTCGGGGATAGGCGGGGAGCTGTTTTTT

J: TRBJ1-1
D: -
V: TRBV14
size: -
CDR3: CASSQVRGFGNTEAFF
DNA: TGTGCCAGCAGCCAAGTACGAGGGTTCGGGAACACTGAAGCTTTCTTT

J: TRBJ2-7
D: -
V: TRBV28
size: -
CDR3: CASSLSAPREQYF
DNA: TGTGCCAGCAGTTTATCCGCCCCCCGTGAGCAGTACTTC

J: TRBJ2-5
D: -
V: TRBV6-5
size: -
CDR3: CASSYSDQETQYF
DNA: TGTGCCAGCAGTTACTCGGACCAAGAGACCCAGTACTTC

J: TRBJ2-7
D: -
V: TRBV5-4
size: -
CDR3: CASSLDRVGEQYF
DNA: TGTGCCAGCAGCTTGGACAGGGTAGGGGAGCAGTACTTC

J: TRBJ1-5
D: TRBD1
V: TRBV28
size: -
CDR3: CASSRTGGNQPQHF
DNA: TGTGCCAGCAGTCGGACAGGGGGCAATCAGCCCCAGCATTTT

J: TRBJ2-1
D: TRBD2
V: TRBV5-1
size: -
CDR3: CASSLRGLAFDEQFF
DNA: TGCGCCAGCAGCTTGAGGGGACTAGCTTTCGATGAGCAGTTCTTC

J: TRBJ2-1
D: TRBD2
V: TRBV5-1
size: -
CDR3: CASSLSGTSFGEQFF
DNA: TGCGCCAGCAGCTTGTCGGGGACTAGTTTCGGTGAGCAGTTCTTC

J: TRBJ2-1
D: TRBD2
V: TRBV27
size: -
CDR3: CASSLRLAGGNNEQFF
DNA: TGTGCCAGCAGTTTAAGGCTAGCGGGAGGTAACAATGAGCAGTTCTTC

J: TRBJ1-2
D: -
V: TRBV6-5
size: -
CDR3: CASSYVGGGISYGYTF
DNA: TGTGCCAGCAGTTACGTCGGGGGGGGGATTAGCTATGGCTACACCTTC